Each of the 17 T cell receptor beta chains below was sequenced from the same sample in a study of regulatory T cells in long-lasting Graves disease. Arm-PCR of CDR3 regions with iRepertoire HTBI primers generated TCR beta libraries. TCRdb used MiXCR to reprocess the multiplex PCR reads, holding one entry per CDR3 protein. The table lists roughly 610,000 distinct CDR3 sequences, 16% of them singletons. Documented time point: newly diagnosed GD, antithyroid drugs for less than 3 months. Preparation of the TCR library used RNA extracted from PBMCs. This same sample was also part of a study on T cells in Graves' hyperthyroidism and ophthalmopathy.

The sample was peripheral blood mononuclear cells (PBMCs), taken at new diagnosis, from a patient treated with antithyroid drugs. All receptors derive from a woman aged 25 to 45 with Graves disease.

This clonotype was found many times. V and J are TRBV7-9 and TRBJ2-2, with unresolved D. Trimming removed 5 bases at V and 1 base at J, with 5 bases between. Germline CDR1 reads SEHNR; CDR2 reads FQNEAQ (reference sequence). There are 13 residues in the CDR3. CDR3 sequence: CASSPKNTGELFF. The CDR3 region has the DNA TGTGCCAGCAGCCCCAAGAACACCGGGGAGCTGTTTTTT.

This rearrangement joins TRBV18 to TRBJ1-4; D is ambiguous. Germline CDR1 is KGHSH and CDR2 is LQKENI. The CDR3 spans 12 residues. Trimming stripped 6 bases from V and 12 bases from J, with 14 bases between. The CDR3 DNA is TGTGCCAGCTCCCCGTACGGCGTGGAACTGTTTTTT. It translates to CASSPYGVELFF. Supplemented by reference TRBV18 and TRBJ1-4, the full variable domain reads NAGVMQNPRHLVRRRGQEARLRCSPMKGHSHVYWYRQLPEEGLKFMVYLQKENIIDESGMPKERFSAEFPKEGPSILRIQQVVRGDSAAYFCASSPYGVELFFGSGTQLSVL.

This clonotype was seen ten or more times. V is TRBV6-9 and J is TRBJ2-1; 8 bases are a match to TRBD2. V dropped 4 bases and J dropped 7; count of bases not matched to a gene: 12. In germline, CDR1 is MNHGY, CDR2 SVAAGI. The CDR3 loop spans 16 amino acids. The CDR3 here is CASSSFSGSSNNEQFF. The CDR3 DNA reads as TGTGCCAGCAGTTCGTTCAGCGGGAGTTCTAATAATGAGCAGTTCTTC.

This clonotype has at least ten counts. The gene calls are TRBV6-5 and TRBJ2-7; D might be TRBD1 (5 bases). This CDR3 region has 15 residues. The ends were cut back, 0 bases at V and 3 bases at J, with 12 bases in the middle. Germline CDR1 and CDR2: MNHEY and SVGAGI. CDR3 residues: CASSYSGRVNYEQYF. The DNA of the CDR3 is TGTGCCAGCAGTTACTCTGGCAGGGTTAACTACGAGCAGTACTTC.

Many counts were recorded for this clonotype. The rearrangement uses TRBV27 and TRBJ2-7, with D uncertain. Germline lookup yields CDR1 MNHEY and CDR2 SMNVEV (reference sequence). CDR3 length: 13 amino acids. The germline V and J ends were trimmed by 3 bases and 2 bases, with 8 bases remaining between them. This CDR3 is CASSFGPTYEQYF. The CDR3 DNA reads as TGTGCCAGCAGTTTTGGCCCAACCTACGAGCAGTACTTC.

This clonotype appeared many times. J is TRBJ1-5 and V is TRBV24-1; the D gene is possibly TRBD1 (6 bases). Trimming removed 10 bases at V and 5 bases at J, with 11 bases between. This CDR3 comprises 12 residues. The germline gives CDR1 KGHDR, CDR2 SFDVKD. The CDR3: CATGRGDQPQHF. CDR3 nucleotide sequence: TGTGCCACGGGCAGGGGAGATCAGCCCCAGCATTTT.

The CDR3 sequence: CSASVTGSYGYTF. CDR3 nucleotide sequence: TGCAGTGCTAGCGTCACAGGGAGCTATGGCTACACCTTC. The chain is built from TRBV20-1 and TRBJ1-2; TRBD1 might be the D (6 bases). From germline, CDR1 is DFQATT and CDR2 SNEGSKA (reference sequence). Between the trimmed V and J ends, which lost 3 bases and 4 bases, there was a span of 12 bases. CDR3 size: 13 residues.

The V call is TRBV3-1, the J call TRBJ2-3; D perhaps matches TRBD2 (6 bases). Germline V gene data show CDR1 as LGHDT and CDR2 as YNNKEL (reference sequence). The V and J ends lost 0 bases and 1 base respectively, with 14 bases between them. The CDR3 has 17 amino acids. Written as DNA, the CDR3 is TGTGCCAGCAGCCAAGACTGGGGCGGGGTCGGCACAGATACGCAGTATTTT. This gives the protein CASSQDWGGVGTDTQYF.

This rearrangement joins TRBV9 to TRBJ2-3; D not certain. The CDR3 has 17 residues. V lost 0 bases to trimming and J lost 0 bases, with 14 bases between them. CDR1 and CDR2 (germline): SGDLS, YYNGEE. For the CDR3, the DNA is TGTGCCAGCAGCGTAGAACACTCACCTACTAGCACAGATACGCAGTATTTT. Residues: CASSVEHSPTSTDTQYF. The whole variable domain, filled in from reference TRBV9 and TRBJ2-3, reads DSGVTQTPKHLITATGQRVTLRCSPRSGDLSVYWYQQSLDQGLQFLIQYYNGEERAKGNILERFSAQQFPDLHSELNLSSLELGDSALYFCASSVEHSPTSTDTQYFGPGTRLTVL.

This clonotype was seen many times. The junction differs from germline at one of its ends, possibly a read error. The chain uses TRBV12-3 or TRBV12-4 and TRBJ2-5, with 9 bases matching TRBD2. The CDR3 covers 13 residues. CDR3 sequence reads: CASSLAGAETQYF. The CDR3 coding sequence is TGTGCCAGCAGCTTAGCGGGAGCAGAGACCCAGTACTTC.

This clonotype turned up a few times. The genes are TRBV2 and TRBJ2-3; D is undetermined. The V end was cut by 3 bases, the J end by 2 bases, with 9 bases between. The CDR3 has 14 residues. Germline CDR1 is SNHLY and CDR2 is FYNNEI. The CDR3, as DNA: TGTGCCAGCAGTGATGGGCAGTTCACAGATACGCAGTATTTT. Residues: CASSDGQFTDTQYF.

With respect to this clonotype: This clone may be a read error of a much larger clone one base away. CDR3 coding DNA: TGTGCCAGCAGTAAACAGGAGAACACTGAAGCTTTCTTT. Amino acids: CASSKQENTEAFF. The V and J genes are TRBV6-1 and TRBJ1-1; tentative D call: TRBD1 (5 bases). The CDR3 consists of 13 residues. Per germline, CDR1 MNHNS and CDR2 SASEGT. V was cut by 5 bases and J by 1 base, with 8 bases left in between.

This clonotype was counted ten times or more. This chain uses TRBV6-1 with TRBJ2-5, with D tentatively TRBD1 (5 bases). From germline, CDR1 is MNHNS and CDR2 SASEGT. The germline V and J ends were trimmed by 6 bases and 5 bases, with 13 bases remaining between them. This CDR3 has 13 amino acids. In DNA form, the CDR3 reads TGTGCCAGCAGGGACACCTCAAGGGAGACCCAGTACTTC. As protein: CASRDTSRETQYF.

This clonotype was seen repeatedly, ten times or more. The CDR3 nucleotides are TGTGCCAGCAGCCCCTTCTCGGGGTGGTCAGATACGCAGTATTTT. This gives the protein CASSPFSGWSDTQYF. V gene TRBV12-3 or TRBV12-4 combines with J gene TRBJ2-3; TRBD2 is a possible D gene (5 bases). Trimming shortened V by 6 bases and J by 4 bases, and 17 bases separated the two germline ends. The CDR3 extends over 15 amino acids.

The sample holds a few counts of this clonotype. The chain links TRBV11-2 to TRBJ2-7, with 10 nucleotides matching TRBD1. This CDR3 has 19 amino acids. Germline lookup yields CDR1 SGHAT and CDR2 FQNNGV. V shed 1 base, J shed 2 bases, and the junction held 14 bases outside the gene matches. CDR3 DNA: TGTGCCAGCAGCTTAGTCATCGATTTGGACAGGGGGGAGACCTACGAGCAGTACTTC. Amino acids: CASSLVIDLDRGETYEQYF.

Many counts were recorded for this clonotype. The V gene is TRBV7-2, the J gene TRBJ2-5; tentative D call: TRBD2 (6 bases). From germline, CDR1 is SGHTA and CDR2 FQGNSA. Trimming removed 5 bases from V and 1 base from J, with 14 bases in between. The CDR3 totals 15 residues. The DNA of the CDR3 is TGTGCCAGCAGCAGATGGGGCGGGGCCCAAGAGACCCAGTACTTC. The encoded protein is CASSRWGGAQETQYF.

This chain links TRBV27 with TRBJ2-2; tentatively, D is TRBD1 (6 bases). From germline, CDR1 is MNHEY and CDR2 SMNVEV (reference sequence). The length of the CDR3 is 14 residues. V was trimmed by 6 bases and J by 6 bases, leaving 14 bases between them. The CDR3 DNA follows: TGTGCCAGCAGGTGGCAGGGGCGGGCCGGGGAGCTGTTTTTT. Protein: CASRWQGRAGELFF.